This entry describes one TCR beta chain. In the original analysis: By means of reference gene primer amplification, nucleated cell counts were estimated. Assay used: immunoSEQ multiplex PCR; TCRdb lists only in-frame clones, some missing. That table furnishes V, J and clone size, whereas the DNA furnished D and trimming. Among under 300,000 clones listed, about 81% were seen once. The data were obtained in a study of blood T cell repertoires in COVID-19. Study-level background: Donors in the United States, Italy and Spain gave samples during acute or convalescent COVID-19. PBMCs, B-cell-depleted T cells, or T cells were the source of the cDNA or gDNA that made up the material.

Germline V lookup: CDR1 SGHRS, CDR2 YFSETQ. V shed 0 bases and J 1 base; nucleotides not matched to a gene: 14. The CDR3 runs to 20 residues. The TCR was taken from a human donor with COVID-19, enrolled during active disease. The donor label of this sample is uncertain. This chain joins TRBV5-1 and TRBJ2-3, with TRBD2 matching over 10 bases. Sample: peripheral blood. CDR3 protein: CASSLDSAAASGGRTDTQYF. The CDR3 nucleotides read TGCGCCAGCAGCTTGGATTCCGCGGCGGCTAGCGGGGGCCGCACAGATACGCAGTATTTT.